These 5 T cell receptor beta chains originate from one sample sequenced in a study of T cell repertoires in ileal Crohn's disease. Time point specified: inflamed ileum from the surgical specimen. Only in-frame clones appear in the TCRdb table, and some are missing; sequencing was by immunoSEQ multiplex PCR. The sample includes fewer than 4,500 clones, roughly three quarters of them seen just once. Sequencing input: ileal tissue. Every receptor here comes from an adult with Crohn's disease.

This chain links TRBV6-1 with TRBJ2-1; TRBD1 matches at 8 bases. With 10 bases clipped from V and 6 bases from J, the junction kept 11 bases outside the gene matches. The CDR3 spans 14 residues. Germline-derived CDR1 and CDR2 are MNHNS and SASEGT. CDR3 DNA sequence: TGTGCCATCAAACCTGGGACAGGCATCAATGAGCAGTTCTTC. Its translation is CAIKPGTGINEQFF.

This clone was detected a few times. V gene TRBV4-2 combines with J gene TRBJ1-1; TRBD1 is a possible D gene (6 bases). V lost 1 base, J lost 1 base, and 7 bases lay in between. Germline V gene data show CDR1 as LGHNA and CDR2 as YNFKEQ. CDR3 size: 14 residues. The CDR3 DNA sequence: TGTGCCAGCAGCCAAGGGACAGCGAACACTGAAGCTTTCTTT. This codes for CASSQGTANTEAFF.

This clone was recorded a few times. The rearrangement joins TRBV4-1 to TRBJ1-2; no clear D gene. The CDR3 is 13 amino acids. Germline V gene sequence: CDR1 MGHRA, CDR2 YSYEKL. V lost 0 bases and J lost 3, with 5 bases in between. The CDR3 loop reads CASSQEDYYGYTF. The CDR3 nucleotides are TGCGCCAGCAGCCAAGAAGACTACTATGGCTACACCTTC.

This clone was picked up a small number of times. This chain connects TRBV4-1 to TRBJ2-7; 9 nucleotides line up with TRBD1. Germline V gene lookup returns CDR1 MGHRA and CDR2 YSYEKL. This CDR3 is 18 amino acids long. The V segment lost 0 bases and the J segment 7 bases; nucleotides outside the gene matches: 16. The chain's CDR3 is CASSQDPRGIQGAGEQYF. CDR3 DNA: TGCGCCAGCAGCCAAGATCCCCGAGGAATACAGGGGGCGGGGGAGCAGTACTTC.

V usage is TRBV5-1 and J usage is TRBJ1-3, with 7 bases aligning to TRBD1. The CDR3 length is 15 residues. Germline CDR1 SGHRS, CDR2 YFSETQ. J lost 3 bases, V lost 3 bases, and 6 bases had no gene match. The CDR3 nucleotides read TGCGCCAGCAGCTCAGGCCAGGGGGTTGGAAACACCATATATTTT. Translated: CASSSGQGVGNTIYF. The complete variable domain, with remaining parts taken from reference TRBV5-1 and TRBJ1-3, reads KAGVTQTPRYLIKTRGQQVTLSCSPISGHRSVSWYQQTPGQGLQFLFEYFSETQRNKGNFPGRFSGRQFSNSRSEMNVSTLELGDSALYLCASSSGQGVGNTIYFGEGSWLTVV.